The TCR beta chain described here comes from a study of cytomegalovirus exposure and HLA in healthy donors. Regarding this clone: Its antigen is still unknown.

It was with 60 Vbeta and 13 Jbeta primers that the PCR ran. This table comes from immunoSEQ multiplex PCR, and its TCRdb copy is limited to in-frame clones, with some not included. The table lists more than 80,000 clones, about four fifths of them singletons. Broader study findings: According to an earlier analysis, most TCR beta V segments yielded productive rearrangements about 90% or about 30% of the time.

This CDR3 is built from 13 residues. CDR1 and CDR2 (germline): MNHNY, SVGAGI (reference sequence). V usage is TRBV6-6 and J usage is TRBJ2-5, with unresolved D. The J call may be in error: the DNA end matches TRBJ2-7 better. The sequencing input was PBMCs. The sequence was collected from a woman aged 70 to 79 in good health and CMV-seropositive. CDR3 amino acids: CASSYSYPYEQYF. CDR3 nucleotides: TGTGCCAGCAGTTACTCATATCCCTACGAGCAGTACTTC.